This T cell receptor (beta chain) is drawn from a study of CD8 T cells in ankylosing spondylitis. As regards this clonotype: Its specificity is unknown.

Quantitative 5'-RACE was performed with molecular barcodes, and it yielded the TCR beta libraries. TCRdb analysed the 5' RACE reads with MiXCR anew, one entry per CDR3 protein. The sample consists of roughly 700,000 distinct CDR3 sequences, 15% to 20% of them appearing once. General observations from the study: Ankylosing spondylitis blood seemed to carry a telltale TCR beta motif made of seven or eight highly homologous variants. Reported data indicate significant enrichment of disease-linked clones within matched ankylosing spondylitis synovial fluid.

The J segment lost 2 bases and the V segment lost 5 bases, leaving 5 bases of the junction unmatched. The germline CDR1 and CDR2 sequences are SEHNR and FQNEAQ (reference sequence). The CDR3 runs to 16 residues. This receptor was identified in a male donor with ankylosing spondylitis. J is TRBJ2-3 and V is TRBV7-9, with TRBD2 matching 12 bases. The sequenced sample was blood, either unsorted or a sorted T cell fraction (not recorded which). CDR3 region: CASSTRTSGATDTQYF. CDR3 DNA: TGTGCCAGCAGCACCCGGACTAGCGGGGCCACAGATACGCAGTATTTT.